This T cell receptor (beta chain) was documented in a study of shared clonotypes between healthy human individuals. Replicate sorted-subset PCRs were loaded with roughly 200 ng DNA, about 30,000 T cell genomes. Some clones are missing from TCRdb's copy, which holds only in-frame ones; the method was immunoSEQ multiplex PCR. There are 1.5 million to 2.5 million clones in the sample; about 95% occur only once, and 1% to 1.5% lies in the top ten. Naive CD8 cells were CD45RO-negative, positively selected for CCR7, excluding terminally differentiated effector memory CD45RA+ cells. Each donor was a Caucasian adult residing in Nashville, Tennessee. Sequenced material: naive CD8+ T cells sorted from blood. The clonotype originates from a man younger than 30 in good health.

DNA of the CDR3: TGTGCCAGCAGTTGGGACGGAGGTCAGCCCCAGCATTTT. It translates to CASSWDGGQPQHF. The chain uses TRBV6-5 and TRBJ1-5, with D perhaps matching TRBD1 (5 bases). Germline V CDR1 and CDR2: MNHEY, SVGAGI. Deletions cut 4 bases from V and 6 bases from J, with 10 bases between. The CDR3 is 13 amino acids.